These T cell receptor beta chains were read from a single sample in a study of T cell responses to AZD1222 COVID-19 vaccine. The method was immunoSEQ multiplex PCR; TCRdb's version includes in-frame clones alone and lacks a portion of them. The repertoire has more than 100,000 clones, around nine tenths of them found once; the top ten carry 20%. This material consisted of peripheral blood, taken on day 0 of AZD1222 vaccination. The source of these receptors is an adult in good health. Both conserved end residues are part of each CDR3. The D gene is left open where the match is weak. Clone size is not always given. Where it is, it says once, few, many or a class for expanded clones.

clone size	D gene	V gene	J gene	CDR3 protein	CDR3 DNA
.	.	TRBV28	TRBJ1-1	CASSPPGRANTEAFF	TGTGCCAGCAGTCCCCCCGGCAGGGCGAACACTGAAGCTTTCTTT
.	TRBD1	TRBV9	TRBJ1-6	CASSDRDRDSPLHF	TGTGCCAGCAGCGACCGGGACAGGGATTCACCCCTCCACTTT
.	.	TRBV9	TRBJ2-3	CASSQGGYLGTDTQYF	TGTGCCAGCAGCCAAGGCGGGTACCTAGGTACAGATACGCAGTATTTT
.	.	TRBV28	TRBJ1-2	CASSLDGIYGYTF	TGTGCCAGCAGTTTAGATGGTATCTATGGCTACACCTTC
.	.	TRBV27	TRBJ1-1	CASQPGSGTEAFF	TGTGCCAGCCAACCGGGTTCGGGGACTGAAGCTTTCTTT
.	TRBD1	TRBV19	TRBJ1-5	CASTSRDRGRDQPQHF	TGTGCCAGTACCTCGAGGGACAGGGGAAGGGATCAGCCCCAGCATTTT
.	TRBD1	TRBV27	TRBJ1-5	CASSFGTGDQPQHF	TGTGCCAGCAGTTTCGGGACAGGGGATCAGCCCCAGCATTTT
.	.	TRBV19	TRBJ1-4	CASSPGGSNEKLFF	TGTGCCAGTAGCCCGGGAGGGTCTAATGAAAAACTGTTTTTT
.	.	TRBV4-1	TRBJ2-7	CASSQGPQAYEQYF	TGCGCCAGCAGCCAAGGTCCCCAGGCCTACGAGCAGTACTTC
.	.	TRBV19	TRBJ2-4	CASSRYGTPQAKNIQYF	TGTGCCAGTAGTCGGTACGGGACTCCTCAAGCCAAAAACATTCAGTACTTC
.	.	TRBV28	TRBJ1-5	CASSPHRDGNQPQHF	TGTGCCAGCAGCCCGCACAGGGATGGCAATCAGCCCCAGCATTTT
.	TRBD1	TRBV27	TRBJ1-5	CASSSLGTGFNQPQHF	TGTGCCAGCAGTTCCCTAGGGACAGGGTTCAATCAGCCCCAGCATTTT
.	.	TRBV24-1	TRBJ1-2	CATSDGEEYGYTF	TGTGCCACCAGTGATGGGGAAGAATATGGCTACACCTTC
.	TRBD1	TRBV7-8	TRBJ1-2	CASKSTGAGYGYTF	TGTGCCAGCAAGAGTACAGGGGCGGGCTATGGCTACACCTTC
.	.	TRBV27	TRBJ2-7	CASSLLGAEQYF	TGTGCCAGCAGCCTTTTGGGGGCAGAGCAGTACTTC
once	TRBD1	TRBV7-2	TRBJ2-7	CASSLAAQGAAYEQYF	TGTGCCAGCAGCTTAGCTGCACAGGGGGCCGCGTACGAGCAGTACTTC
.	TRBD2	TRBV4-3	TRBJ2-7	CASSQGLVRNEQYF	TGCGCCAGCAGCCAGGGACTAGTTAGGAACGAGCAGTACTTC
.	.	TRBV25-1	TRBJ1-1	CASSSRTVRTEAFF	TGTGCCAGCAGTTCCCGGACAGTGCGGACTGAAGCTTTCTTT
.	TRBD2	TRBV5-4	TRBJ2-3	CASSLSSGGAQDTQYF	TGTGCCAGCAGCCTATCTAGCGGGGGGGCCCAAGATACGCAGTATTTT
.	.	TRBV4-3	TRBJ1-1	CASSQLGGEAFF	TGCGCCAGCAGCCAGCTGGGAGGGGAAGCTTTCTTT
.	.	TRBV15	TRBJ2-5	CATSRVAGRETQYF	TGTGCCACCAGCAGAGTGGCAGGGCGAGAGACCCAGTACTTC
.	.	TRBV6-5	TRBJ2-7	CASSYSFGDSYEQYF	TGTGCCAGCAGTTACTCTTTTGGGGATTCCTACGAGCAGTACTTC
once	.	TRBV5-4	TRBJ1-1	CASSADSLNTEAFF	TGTGCCAGCAGCGCGGACAGCTTGAACACTGAAGCTTTCTTT
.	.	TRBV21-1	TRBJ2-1	CASSKLGRQMSSYNEQFF	TGTGCCAGCAGCAAACTCGGTCGGCAGATGAGCTCCTACAATGAGCAGTTCTTC
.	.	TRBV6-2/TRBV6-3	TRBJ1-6	CASSYASSPLHF	TGTGCCAGCAGTTACGCGAGCTCACCCCTCCACTTT
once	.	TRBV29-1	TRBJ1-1	CSGSLEAAFF	TGCAGCGGATCGCTCGAAGCGGCTTTCTTT
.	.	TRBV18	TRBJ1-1	CASSPSLEAFF	TGTGCCAGCTCACCCTCCCTCGAAGCTTTCTTT
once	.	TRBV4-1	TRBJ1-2	CASSQDQGRDGYTF	TGCGCCAGCAGCCAAGATCAGGGTAGGGATGGCTACACCTTC
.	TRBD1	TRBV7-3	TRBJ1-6	CASSLEGQFNSPLHF	TGTGCCAGCAGCCTAGAGGGACAGTTCAATTCACCCCTCCACTTT
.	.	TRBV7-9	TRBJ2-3	CASSSWDPSTDTQYF	TGTGCCAGCAGCTCCTGGGACCCGAGCACAGATACGCAGTATTTT
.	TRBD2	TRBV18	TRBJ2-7	CATSTREGDEQYF	TGTGCCACCTCCACGCGGGAGGGCGACGAGCAGTACTTC
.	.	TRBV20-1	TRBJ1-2	CSARVEGGYTF	TGCAGTGCTAGAGTAGAGGGTGGCTACACCTTC
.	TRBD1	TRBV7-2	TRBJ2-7	CASSSRPGQGGEQYF	TGTGCCAGCAGCTCCCGGCCGGGACAGGGTGGCGAGCAGTACTTC
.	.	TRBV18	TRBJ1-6	CASSLLQGEPLHF	TGTGCCAGCTCCTTACTACAGGGTGAGCCCCTCCACTTT
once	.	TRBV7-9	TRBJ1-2	CASSFSQGQEGYTF	TGTGCCAGCAGCTTTTCCCAGGGGCAGGAAGGCTACACCTTC
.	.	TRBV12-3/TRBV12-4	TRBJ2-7	CASSLGTAGEQYF	TGTGCCAGCAGTTTAGGGACCGCGGGCGAGCAGTACTTC
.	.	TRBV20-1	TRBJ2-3	CSAGSTDTQYF	TGCAGTGCTGGGAGCACAGATACGCAGTATTTT